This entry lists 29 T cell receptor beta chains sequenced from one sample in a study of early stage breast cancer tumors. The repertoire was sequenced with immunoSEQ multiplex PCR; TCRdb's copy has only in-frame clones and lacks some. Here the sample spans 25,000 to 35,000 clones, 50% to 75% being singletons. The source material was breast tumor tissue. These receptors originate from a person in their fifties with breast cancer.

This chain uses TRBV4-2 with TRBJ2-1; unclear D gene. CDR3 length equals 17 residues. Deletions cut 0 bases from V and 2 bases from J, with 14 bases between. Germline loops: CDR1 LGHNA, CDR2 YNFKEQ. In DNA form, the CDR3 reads TGTGCCAGCAGCCAAGAAGGTCGAGGCGACACCTACAATGAGCAGTTCTTC. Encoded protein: CASSQEGRGDTYNEQFF.

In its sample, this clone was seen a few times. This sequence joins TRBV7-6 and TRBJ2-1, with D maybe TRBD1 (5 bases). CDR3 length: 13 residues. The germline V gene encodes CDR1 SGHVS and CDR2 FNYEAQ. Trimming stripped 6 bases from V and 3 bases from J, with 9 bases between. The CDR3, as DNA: TGTGCCAGCAGAGGGGATAACTACAATGAGCAGTTCTTC. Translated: CASRGDNYNEQFF.

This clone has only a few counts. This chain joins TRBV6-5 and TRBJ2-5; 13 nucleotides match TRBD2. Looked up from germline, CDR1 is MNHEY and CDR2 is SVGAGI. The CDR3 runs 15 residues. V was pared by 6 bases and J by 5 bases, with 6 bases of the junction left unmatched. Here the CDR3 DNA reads TGTGCCAGCAGAACAGGACTAGCGGGAGCCGAGACCCAGTACTTC. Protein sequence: CASRTGLAGAETQYF.

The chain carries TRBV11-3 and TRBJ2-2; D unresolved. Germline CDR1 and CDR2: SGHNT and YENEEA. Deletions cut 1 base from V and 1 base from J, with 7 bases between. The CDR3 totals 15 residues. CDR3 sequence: CASSLGRGNTGELFF. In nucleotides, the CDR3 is TGTGCCAGCAGCTTAGGGAGAGGGAACACCGGGGAGCTGTTTTTT. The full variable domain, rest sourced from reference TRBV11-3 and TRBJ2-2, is EAGVVQSPRYKIIEKKQPVAFWCNPISGHNTLYWYLQNLGQGPELLIRYENEEAVDDSQLPKDRFSAERLKGVDSTLKIQPAELGDSAVYLCASSLGRGNTGELFFGEGSRLTVL.

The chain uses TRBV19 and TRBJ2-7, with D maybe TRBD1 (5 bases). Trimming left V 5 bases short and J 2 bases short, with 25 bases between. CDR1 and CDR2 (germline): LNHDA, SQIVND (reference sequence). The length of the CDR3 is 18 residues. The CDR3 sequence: CASSFQGFSSHQAYEQYF. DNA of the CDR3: TGTGCCAGTAGTTTTCAGGGATTTAGCAGCCATCAGGCCTACGAGCAGTACTTC.

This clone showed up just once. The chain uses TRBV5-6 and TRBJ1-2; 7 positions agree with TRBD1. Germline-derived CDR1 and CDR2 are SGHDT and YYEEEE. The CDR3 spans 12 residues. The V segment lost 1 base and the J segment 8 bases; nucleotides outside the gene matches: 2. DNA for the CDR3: TGTGCCAGCAGCTTGACAGGGGAAGGCTACACCTTC. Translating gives CASSLTGEGYTF.

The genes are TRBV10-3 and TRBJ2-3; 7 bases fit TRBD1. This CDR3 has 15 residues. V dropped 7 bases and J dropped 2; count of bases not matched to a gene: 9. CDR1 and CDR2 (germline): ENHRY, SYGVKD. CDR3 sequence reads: CAITGGDNPTDTQYF. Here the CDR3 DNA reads TGTGCCATCACAGGGGGTGATAACCCCACAGATACGCAGTATTTT.

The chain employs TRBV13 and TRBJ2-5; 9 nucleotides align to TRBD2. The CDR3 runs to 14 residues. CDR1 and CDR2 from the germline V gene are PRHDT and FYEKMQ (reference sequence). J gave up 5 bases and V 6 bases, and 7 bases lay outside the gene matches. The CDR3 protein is CASRPAGGRETQYF. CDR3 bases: TGTGCCAGCAGACCAGCGGGAGGCAGGGAGACCCAGTACTTC. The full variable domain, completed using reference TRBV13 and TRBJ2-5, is AAGVIQSPRHLIKEKRETATLKCYPIPRHDTVYWYQQGPGQDPQFLISFYEKMQSDKGSIPDRFSAQQFSDYHSELNMSSLELGDSALYFCASRPAGGRETQYFGPGTRLLVL.

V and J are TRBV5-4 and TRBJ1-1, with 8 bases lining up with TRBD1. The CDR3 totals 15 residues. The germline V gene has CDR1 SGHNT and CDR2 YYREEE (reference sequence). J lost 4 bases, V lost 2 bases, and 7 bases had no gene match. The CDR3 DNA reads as TGTGCCAGCAGCTTAAACCCGACAGGGGTCACTGAAGCTTTCTTT. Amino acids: CASSLNPTGVTEAFF.

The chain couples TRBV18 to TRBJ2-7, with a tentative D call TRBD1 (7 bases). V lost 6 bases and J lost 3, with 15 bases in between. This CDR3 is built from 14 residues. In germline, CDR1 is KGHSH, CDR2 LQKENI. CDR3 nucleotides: TGTGCCAGCTCCCCCCAGCAGGGGGGCTACGAGCAGTACTTC. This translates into CASSPQQGGYEQYF.

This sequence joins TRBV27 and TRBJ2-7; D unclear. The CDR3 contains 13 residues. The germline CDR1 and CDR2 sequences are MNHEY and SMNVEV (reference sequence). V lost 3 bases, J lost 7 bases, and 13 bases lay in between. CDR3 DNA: TGTGCCAGCAGTTTTCTCCAGTCGGCTGAGCAGTACTTC. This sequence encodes CASSFLQSAEQYF.

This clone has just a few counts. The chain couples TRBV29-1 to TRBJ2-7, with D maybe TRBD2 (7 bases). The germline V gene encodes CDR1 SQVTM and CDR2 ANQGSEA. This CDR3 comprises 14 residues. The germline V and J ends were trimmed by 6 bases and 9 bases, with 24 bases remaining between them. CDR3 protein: CSVEISGAGGAQYF. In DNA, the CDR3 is TGCAGCGTCGAGATCTCAGGGGCTGGGGGGGCGCAGTACTTC.

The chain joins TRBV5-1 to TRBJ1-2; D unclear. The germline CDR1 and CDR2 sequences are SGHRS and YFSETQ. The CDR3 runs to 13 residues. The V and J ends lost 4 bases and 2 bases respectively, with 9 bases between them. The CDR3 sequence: CASSPTDNYGYTF. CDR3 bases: TGCGCCAGCAGCCCCACTGACAACTATGGCTACACCTTC.

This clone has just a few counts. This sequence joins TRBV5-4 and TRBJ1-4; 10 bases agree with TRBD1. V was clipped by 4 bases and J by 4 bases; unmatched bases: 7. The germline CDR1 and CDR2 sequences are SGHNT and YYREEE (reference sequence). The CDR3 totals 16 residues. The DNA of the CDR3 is TGTGCCAGCAGCAGGTCGACAGGGGGCTTTAATGAAAAACTGTTTTTT. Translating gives CASSRSTGGFNEKLFF.

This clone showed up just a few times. Here the CDR3 reads CASSQDVGEKLFF. Here the CDR3 DNA reads TGCGCCAGCAGCCAAGATGTGGGGGAAAAACTGTTTTTT. This sequence joins TRBV4-3 and TRBJ1-4; D is undetermined. The CDR3 is 13 residues long. Trimming took 0 bases from V and 8 from J, leaving 7 bases between them. Germline-derived CDR1 and CDR2 are LGHNA and YSLEER.

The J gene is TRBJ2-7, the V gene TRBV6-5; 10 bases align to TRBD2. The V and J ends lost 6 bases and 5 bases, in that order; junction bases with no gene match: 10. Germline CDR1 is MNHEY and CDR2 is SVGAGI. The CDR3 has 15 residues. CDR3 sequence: CASRKREGRYHEQYF. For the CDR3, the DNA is TGTGCCAGCAGAAAGCGGGAGGGGAGGTATCACGAGCAGTACTTC.

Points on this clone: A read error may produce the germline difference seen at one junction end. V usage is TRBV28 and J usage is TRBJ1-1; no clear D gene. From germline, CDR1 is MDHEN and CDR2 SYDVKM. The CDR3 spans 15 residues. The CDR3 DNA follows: TGTGCCAGCAGTTTCTTACTCTCCCTGGGAGGAGGGAACCACTTT. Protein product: CASSFLLSLGGGNHF. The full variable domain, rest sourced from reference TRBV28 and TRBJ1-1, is DVKVTQSSRYLVKRTGEKVFLECVQDMDHENMFWYRQDPGLGLRLIYFSYDVKMKEKGDIPEGYSVSREKKERFSLILESASTNQTSMYLCASSFLLSLGGGNHFGQGTRLTVV.

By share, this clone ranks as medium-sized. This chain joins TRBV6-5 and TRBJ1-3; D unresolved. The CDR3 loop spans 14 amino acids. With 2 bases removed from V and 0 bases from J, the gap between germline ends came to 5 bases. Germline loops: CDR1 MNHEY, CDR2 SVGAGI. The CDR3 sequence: CASSYTSSGNTIYF. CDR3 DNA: TGTGCCAGCAGTTACACGAGCTCTGGAAACACCATATATTTT.

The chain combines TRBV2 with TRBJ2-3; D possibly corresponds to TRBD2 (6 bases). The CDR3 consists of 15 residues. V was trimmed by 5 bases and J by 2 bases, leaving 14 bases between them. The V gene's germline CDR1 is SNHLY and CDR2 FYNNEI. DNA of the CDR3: TGTGCCAGCAGTCTGACTAGGAGGAACACAGATACGCAGTATTTT. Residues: CASSLTRRNTDTQYF. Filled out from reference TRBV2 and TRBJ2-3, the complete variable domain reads EPEVTQTPSHQVTQMGQEVILRCVPISNHLYFYWYRQILGQKVEFLVSFYNNEISEKSEIFDDQFSVERPDGSNFTLKIRSTKLEDSAMYFCASSLTRRNTDTQYFGPGTRLTVL.

The CDR3 spells CASSREIAGNNEQFF. CDR3 DNA sequence: TGTGCCAGCAGTCGAGAGATAGCGGGGAATAATGAGCAGTTCTTC. This chain links TRBV7-9 with TRBJ2-1, with 8 positions matching TRBD2. CDR3 length: 15 amino acids. Germline values: CDR1 SEHNR, CDR2 FQNEAQ (reference sequence). V lost 6 bases and J lost 7; bases outside the gene matches: 11.

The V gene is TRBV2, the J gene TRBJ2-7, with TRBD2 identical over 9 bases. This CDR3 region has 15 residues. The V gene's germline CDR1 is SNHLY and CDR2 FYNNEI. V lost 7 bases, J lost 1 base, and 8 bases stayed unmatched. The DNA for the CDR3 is TGTGCCAGCACCAGTAGCGGGAGCCAATCCTACGAGCAGTACTTC. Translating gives CASTSSGSQSYEQYF.

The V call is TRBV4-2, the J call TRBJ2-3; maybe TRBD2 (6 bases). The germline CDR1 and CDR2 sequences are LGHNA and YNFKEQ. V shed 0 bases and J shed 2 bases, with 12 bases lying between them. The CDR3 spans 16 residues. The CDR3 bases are TGTGCCAGCAGCCAAGAGGAGGGAGGACCCACAGATACGCAGTATTTT. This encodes CASSQEEGGPTDTQYF.

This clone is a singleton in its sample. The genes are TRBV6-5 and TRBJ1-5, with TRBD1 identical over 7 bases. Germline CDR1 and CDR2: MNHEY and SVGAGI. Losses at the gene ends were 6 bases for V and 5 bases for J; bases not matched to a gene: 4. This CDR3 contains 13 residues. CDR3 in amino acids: CASSLDRYQPQHF. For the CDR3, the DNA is TGTGCCAGCAGCCTGGACAGGTATCAGCCCCAGCATTTT.

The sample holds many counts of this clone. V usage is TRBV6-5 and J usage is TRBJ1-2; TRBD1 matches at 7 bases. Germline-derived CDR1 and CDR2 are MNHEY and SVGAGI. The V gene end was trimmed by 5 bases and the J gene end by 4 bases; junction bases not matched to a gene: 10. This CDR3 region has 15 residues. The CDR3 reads CASSPQGTAAYGYTF. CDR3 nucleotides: TGTGCCAGCAGTCCACAGGGGACGGCGGCCTATGGCTACACCTTC.

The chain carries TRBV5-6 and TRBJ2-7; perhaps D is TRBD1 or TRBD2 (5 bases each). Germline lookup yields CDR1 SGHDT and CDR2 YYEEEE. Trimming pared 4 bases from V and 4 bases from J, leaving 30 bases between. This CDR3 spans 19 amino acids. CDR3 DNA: TGTGCCAGCAGCATTTCCCATCCATCTAAGTCCCGGGACGTTTACGAGCAGTACTTC. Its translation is CASSISHPSKSRDVYEQYF.

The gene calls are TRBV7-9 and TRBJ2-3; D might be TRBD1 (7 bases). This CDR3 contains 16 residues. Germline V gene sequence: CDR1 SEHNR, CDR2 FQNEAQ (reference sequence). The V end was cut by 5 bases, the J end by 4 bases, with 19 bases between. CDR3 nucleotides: TGTGCCAGCAGCCTCCGCGGAGGGGGCGGCCCAGATACGCAGTATTTT. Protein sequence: CASSLRGGGGPDTQYF. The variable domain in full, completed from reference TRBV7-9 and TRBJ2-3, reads DTGVSQNPRHKITKRGQNVTFRCDPISEHNRLYWYRQTLGQGPEFLTYFQNEAQLEKSRLLSDRFSAERPKGSFSTLEIQRTEQGDSAMYLCASSLRGGGGPDTQYFGPGTRLTVL.

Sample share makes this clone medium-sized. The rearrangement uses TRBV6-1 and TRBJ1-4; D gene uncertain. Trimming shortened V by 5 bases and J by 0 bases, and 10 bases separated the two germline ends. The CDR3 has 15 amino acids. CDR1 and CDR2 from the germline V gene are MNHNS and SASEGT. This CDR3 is CASSTSLATNEKLFF. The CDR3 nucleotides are TGTGCCAGCAGTACCTCGTTGGCAACTAATGAAAAACTGTTTTTT.

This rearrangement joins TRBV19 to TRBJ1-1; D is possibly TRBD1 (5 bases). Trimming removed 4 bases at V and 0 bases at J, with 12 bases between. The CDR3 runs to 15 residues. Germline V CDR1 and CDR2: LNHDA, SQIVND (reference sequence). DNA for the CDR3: TGTGCCAGTAGTAATAGAGAGGGGCTGAACACTGAAGCTTTCTTT. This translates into CASSNREGLNTEAFF.

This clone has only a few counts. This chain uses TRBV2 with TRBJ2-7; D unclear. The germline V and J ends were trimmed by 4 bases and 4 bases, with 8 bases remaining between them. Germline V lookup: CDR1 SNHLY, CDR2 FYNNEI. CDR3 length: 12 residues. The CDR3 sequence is CASSVQGYEQYF. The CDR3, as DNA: TGTGCCAGCAGTGTCCAAGGTTACGAGCAGTACTTC.